One and the same sample provided the 29 T cell receptor beta chains below, sequenced in a study of cytomegalovirus exposure and HLA in healthy donors. PCR amplification relied on 60 Vbeta primers (plus 13 Jbeta primers). Assay used: immunoSEQ multiplex PCR; TCRdb lists only in-frame clones, some missing. The sample contains over 150,000 clones, 80% of which appear only once. The source material was PBMCs. Every receptor here comes from a boy aged 10-17 years in good health and CMV-seronegative.

The genes are TRBV4-2 and TRBJ1-2, with a weak D call TRBD1 (6 bases). The CDR3 is 18 residues long. From germline, CDR1 is LGHNA and CDR2 YNFKEQ. With 0 bases removed from V and 5 bases from J, the gap between germline ends came to 22 bases. The CDR3 loop is CASSQDMSGGAQGYGYTF. CDR3 nucleotides: TGTGCCAGCAGCCAAGATATGTCCGGGGGGGCGCAGGGATATGGCTACACCTTC.

The CDR3 protein is CASSLNPPGEQYF. DNA of the CDR3: TGTGCCAGCAGCTTGAACCCTCCCGGGGAGCAGTACTTC. The J gene is TRBJ2-7, the V gene TRBV5-4; no clear D gene. This CDR3 is built from 13 residues. Germline V gene data show CDR1 as SGHNT and CDR2 as YYREEE (reference sequence). V was clipped by 1 base and J by 7 bases, with 12 bases between them.

This clone appeared once. The chain is built from TRBV4-3 and TRBJ2-2; 7 positions agree with TRBD2. The CDR3 length is 16 residues. Germline V gene sequence: CDR1 LGHNA, CDR2 YSLEER. The V gene end was trimmed by 4 bases and the J gene end by 6 bases; junction bases not matched to a gene: 11. The CDR3 coding sequence is TGCGCCAGCAGCCCGGCGGGAGTGGGGAGCGCCGGGGAGCTGTTTTTT. Translating it yields CASSPAGVGSAGELFF.

The chain links TRBV19 to TRBJ2-4; TRBD1 matches 8 bases. The CDR3 has 14 amino acids. Trimming at V came to 4 bases and at J to 6 bases, leaving 5 bases not matched to a gene. Germline V gene lookup returns CDR1 LNHDA and CDR2 SQIVND (reference sequence). CDR3 nucleotides: TGTGCCAGTAGTAAAGGACAGGGAGGAAACATTCAGTACTTC. Translating gives CASSKGQGGNIQYF.

The chain recombines TRBV30 with TRBJ1-2; D not certain. V lost 4 bases to trimming and J lost 4 bases, with 13 bases between them. Germline CDR1 is GTSNPN and CDR2 is SVGIG (reference sequence). This CDR3 contains 13 residues. In nucleotides, the CDR3 is TGTGCCTGGAACGTCCAAGAAGCCTATGGCTACACCTTC. It encodes CAWNVQEAYGYTF.

This chain uses TRBV7-9 with TRBJ1-2; 10 bases are a match to TRBD1. This CDR3 region has 13 residues. Germline-derived CDR1 and CDR2 are SEHNR and FQNEAQ (reference sequence). V lost 5 bases to trimming and J lost 9 bases; unmatched junction nucleotides: 6. The chain's CDR3 is CASSRGQGESYTF. The CDR3 bases are TGTGCCAGCAGCCGAGGACAGGGGGAAAGCTACACCTTC.

This rearrangement joins TRBV7-8 to TRBJ2-5, with D possibly matching TRBD2 (6 bases). TRBJ2-7 matches the DNA end more closely, so the J call is doubtful. CDR1 and CDR2 from the germline V gene are SGHVS and FQNEAQ. The CDR3 contains 11 residues. CDR3 DNA: TGTGCCAGCCGGGGAGGCGGCGAGCAGTACTTC. Protein product: CASRGGGEQYF.

The J gene is TRBJ1-2, the V gene TRBV13, with TRBD1 identical over 12 bases. The junction had 13 bases not matched to a gene; V was cut back by 4 bases and J by 4 bases. CDR1 and CDR2 from the germline V gene are PRHDT and FYEKMQ (reference sequence). This CDR3 contains 18 residues. The CDR3 DNA sequence: TGTGCCAGCAGCTCGAACCGCGGGACAGGGGGCGCGGGCTATGGCTACACCTTC. It yields the protein CASSSNRGTGGAGYGYTF.

The rearrangement joins TRBV30 to TRBJ1-2, with 7 bases lining up with TRBD1. After removal of 1 base from V and 3 bases from J, the junction contained 2 bases not matched to a gene. Germline V gene sequence: CDR1 GTSNPN, CDR2 SVGIG (reference sequence). The CDR3 runs to 13 residues. CDR3 sequence (DNA): TGTGCCTGGAGTGGCAGGGGGGACTATGGCTACACCTTC. It yields the protein CAWSGRGDYGYTF.

The DNA of the CDR3 is TGTGCCAGCAGTGCCGACAGGCCCCCGCTCTATGGCTACACCTTC. Residues: CASSADRPPLYGYTF. The chain employs TRBV6-5 and TRBJ1-2; D might be TRBD1 (6 bases). Trimming left V 5 bases short and J 4 bases short, with 17 bases between. Germline lookup yields CDR1 MNHEY and CDR2 SVGAGI. The CDR3 length is 15 residues.

Only a few counts were recorded for this clone. The V call is TRBV2, the J call TRBJ1-2; 12 positions agree with TRBD1. The germline gives CDR1 SNHLY, CDR2 FYNNEI. J gave up 8 bases and V 5 bases, and 12 bases lay outside the gene matches. This CDR3 contains 16 residues. CDR3 protein: CASSRDRGLLTRGYTF. CDR3 DNA: TGTGCCAGCAGTCGGGACAGGGGGCTTTTAACGAGGGGCTACACCTTC.

This sequence joins TRBV30 and TRBJ1-3; 10 bases fit TRBD1. The V segment lost 0 bases and the J segment 2 bases; nucleotides outside the gene matches: 1. CDR3 length equals 15 residues. Germline CDR1 is GTSNPN and CDR2 is SVGIG (reference sequence). The CDR3 protein is CAWSVGQGAGNTIYF. The DNA of the CDR3 is TGTGCCTGGAGTGTAGGACAGGGGGCTGGAAACACCATATATTTT.

The rearrangement links TRBV5-1 to TRBJ2-5; 12 positions agree with TRBD2. Trimming cost V 1 base and J 4 bases; bases outside gene matches: 8. The CDR3 has 17 residues. Germline values: CDR1 SGHRS, CDR2 YFSETQ. The CDR3 nucleotides read TGCGCCAGCAGCTTGACCCTTCTAGCGGGGGGGGGAGAGACCCAGTACTTC. This encodes CASSLTLLAGGGETQYF.

In regard to this clone: Other DNA sequences in the same sample also yield this CDR3. This chain joins TRBV6-5 and TRBJ2-2; maybe TRBD1 (5 bases). The CDR3 runs to 14 residues. V was cut by 8 bases and J by 4 bases, with 14 bases left in between. The germline CDR1 and CDR2 sequences are MNHEY and SVGAGI. CDR3 in amino acids: CASSRQGGTGELFF. The CDR3 coding sequence is TGTGCCAGCTCGAGGCAGGGCGGCACCGGGGAGCTGTTTTTT.

The V gene is TRBV19, the J gene TRBJ1-5, with a tentative D call TRBD1 (5 bases). V lost 5 bases and J lost 0, with 11 bases in between. Germline V gene data show CDR1 as LNHDA and CDR2 as SQIVND (reference sequence). This CDR3 has 15 amino acids. The CDR3 protein is CASSLTANSNQPQHF. CDR3 sequence (DNA): TGTGCCAGTAGTCTGACAGCTAATAGCAATCAGCCCCAGCATTTT.

V gene TRBV5-6 combines with J gene TRBJ2-3, with TRBD2 identical over 9 bases. Trimming at V came to 6 bases and at J to 2 bases, leaving 13 bases not matched to a gene. The length of the CDR3 is 17 residues. Germline CDR1 reads SGHDT; CDR2 reads YYEEEE. In DNA, the CDR3 is TGTGCCAGCACCCCGCTTGGTTTAGCGGGGGTCACAGATACGCAGTATTTT. Amino acids: CASTPLGLAGVTDTQYF.

This clone was observed a single time. The junction differs from germline at one of its ends, possibly a read error. The rearrangement links TRBV7-7 to TRBJ2-2; 10 positions match TRBD1. This CDR3 region has 15 residues. Germline CDR1 and CDR2: SSHAT and FNYEAQ (reference sequence). Written as DNA, the CDR3 is TGTGCTAGCAGCACTGGGACAGGGGACACCGGGGAGCTGTTTTTT. It codes for CASSTGTGDTGELFF. The variable domain in full, with the rest retrieved from reference TRBV7-7 and TRBJ2-2, is GAGVSQSPRYKVTKRGQDVTLRCDPISSHATLYWYQQALGQGPEFLTYFNYEAQPDKSGLPSDRFSAERPEGSISTLTIQRTEQRDSAMYRCASSTGTGDTGELFFGEGSRLTVL.

The gene calls are TRBV5-4 and TRBJ2-6; D is perhaps TRBD2 (6 bases). This CDR3 comprises 15 residues. Germline values: CDR1 SGHNT, CDR2 YYREEE (reference sequence). V lost 4 bases, J lost 1 base, and 9 bases lay in between. The CDR3 here is CASSPGRSGANVLTF. As DNA, the CDR3 is TGTGCCAGCAGCCCTGGGAGGTCTGGGGCCAACGTCCTGACTTTC.

This clone has just a few counts. The chain combines TRBV2 with TRBJ1-1; the match to TRBD1 covers 7 bases. Germline CDR1 SNHLY, CDR2 FYNNEI. V lost 6 bases, J lost 0 bases, and 1 base stayed unmatched. The CDR3 runs 13 residues. Here the CDR3 DNA reads TGTGCCAGCAGGGACAGGTTGAACACTGAAGCTTTCTTT. Encoded protein: CASRDRLNTEAFF.

This clone was recorded a few times. The V and J genes are TRBV29-1 and TRBJ2-5; 7 nucleotides line up with TRBD1. CDR1 SQVTM and CDR2 ANQGSEA come from the germline V gene. The CDR3 covers 15 residues. Losses at the gene ends were 0 bases for V and 5 bases for J; bases not matched to a gene: 9. The CDR3 bases are TGCAGCGTTGAAGATGTAGGGGGCCGGGTGGAGACCCAGTACTTC. This gives the protein CSVEDVGGRVETQYF. The full variable domain, rest sourced from reference TRBV29-1 and TRBJ2-5, is SAVISQKPSRDICQRGTSLTIQCQVDSQVTMMFWYRQQPGQSLTLIATANQGSEATYESGFVIDKFPISRPNLTFSTLTVSNMSPEDSSIYLCSVEDVGGRVETQYFGPGTRLLVL.

The chain combines TRBV6-5 with TRBJ2-7; 9 bases are shared with TRBD2. The CDR3 has 15 residues. Germline V gene lookup returns CDR1 MNHEY and CDR2 SVGAGI. With 5 bases clipped from V and 1 base from J, the junction kept 6 bases outside the gene matches. The chain's CDR3 is CASSARAGGSYEQYF. CDR3 DNA: TGTGCCAGCAGTGCCCGAGCGGGGGGTTCCTACGAGCAGTACTTC.

For the CDR3, the DNA is TGTGCCAGCAGCTTAAGGCACAGGGGGGTCTATGGCTACACCTTC. It codes for CASSLRHRGVYGYTF. The genes are TRBV7-3 and TRBJ1-2; 8 bases are a match to TRBD1. Germline V gives CDR1 SGHTA, CDR2 FQGTGA. The V and J ends lost 1 base and 4 bases, in that order; junction bases with no gene match: 5. The CDR3 is made up of 15 amino acids.

The chain joins TRBV5-6 to TRBJ1-1, with 8 bases matching TRBD1. The V gene end was trimmed by 2 bases and the J gene end by 2 bases; junction bases not matched to a gene: 5. The CDR3 is 15 amino acids. Germline V CDR1 and CDR2: SGHDT, YYEEEE. CDR3 nucleotide sequence: TGTGCCAGCAGCTTCCTCGGACAGGGTAACACTGAAGCTTTCTTT. It encodes CASSFLGQGNTEAFF.

In DNA form, the CDR3 reads TGTGCCAGCAGCTTAGCGGTGGGGGGAGGCTGGCAAGGGGAGACCCAGTACTTC. It is translated as CASSLAVGGGWQGETQYF. The genes are TRBV7-2 and TRBJ2-5; D possibly corresponds to TRBD2 (6 bases). V was cut by 0 bases and J by 5 bases, with 22 bases left in between. This CDR3 has 18 amino acids. The germline V gene encodes CDR1 SGHTA and CDR2 FQGNSA.

This chain uses TRBV5-6 with TRBJ2-3; a weak D match, TRBD1 (7 bases). The CDR3 is 18 residues long. Germline V gene sequence: CDR1 SGHDT, CDR2 YYEEEE. V was shortened by 4 bases and J by 1 base, with 22 bases between the two germline ends. CDR3 sequence (DNA): TGTGCCAGCAGCCAGGGGGACCTGCTAGCGATCCGCACAGATACGCAGTATTTT. Translated, it gives CASSQGDLLAIRTDTQYF. Supplemented by reference TRBV5-6 and TRBJ2-3, the full variable domain reads DAGVTQSPTHLIKTRGQQVTLRCSPKSGHDTVSWYQQALGQGPQFIFQYYEEEERQRGNFPDRFSGHQFPNYSSELNVNALLLGDSALYLCASSQGDLLAIRTDTQYFGPGTRLTVL.

The rearrangement uses TRBV6-1 and TRBJ2-3; D perhaps matches TRBD1 (7 bases). V was cut by 3 bases and J by 4 bases, with 14 bases left in between. The CDR3 consists of 15 residues. From germline, CDR1 is MNHNS and CDR2 SASEGT. In DNA, the CDR3 is TGTGCCAGCAGTGACTCAGGGGGGAAGGCAGATACGCAGTATTTT. Translated: CASSDSGGKADTQYF.

V usage is TRBV9 and J usage is TRBJ1-2, with 8 nucleotides matching TRBD1. V lost 3 bases to trimming and J lost 3 bases; unmatched junction nucleotides: 4. Germline CDR1 is SGDLS and CDR2 is YYNGEE. The CDR3 spans 14 residues. CDR3 nucleotide sequence: TGTGCCAGCAGCGAACAGGGGGTTGACTATGGCTACACCTTC. Protein sequence: CASSEQGVDYGYTF.

In this sample, this clone turned up a few times. The gene calls are TRBV7-2 and TRBJ2-3; D call uncertain. The CDR3 is 12 amino acids. Germline-derived CDR1 and CDR2 are SGHTA and FQGNSA. Trimming left V 5 bases short and J 2 bases short, with 5 bases between. CDR3 sequence reads: CASSQSTDTQYF. DNA for the CDR3: TGTGCCAGCAGCCAGTCCACAGATACGCAGTATTTT. The full variable domain, in which reference TRBV7-2 and TRBJ2-3 provide the parts outside the CDR3, is GAGVSQSPSNKVTEKGKDVELRCDPISGHTALYWYRQSLGQGLEFLIYFQGNSAPDKSGLPSDRFSAERTGGSVSTLTIQRTQQEDSAVYLCASSQSTDTQYFGPGTRLTVL.

This clone was counted once. The V gene is TRBV29-1, the J gene TRBJ2-1; 10 bases match TRBD2. This CDR3 is 13 amino acids long. After removal of 3 bases from V and 8 bases from J, the junction contained 4 bases not matched to a gene. Germline V gives CDR1 SQVTM, CDR2 ANQGSEA. The CDR3 DNA sequence: TGCAGCGTTGAGCTTCTAGCGGGAGATGAGCAGTTCTTC. Translating it yields CSVELLAGDEQFF.